These T cell receptor beta chains were read from a single sample in a study of cytomegalovirus exposure and HLA in healthy donors. Libraries were prepared by immunoSEQ multiplex PCR; TCRdb keeps only in-frame clonotypes and omits some of them. Here the sample spans under 300,000 clones, 90% being singletons. Sequencing input: PBMCs. The receptors here all came from a woman between 18 and 29 years old in good health and CMV-seronegative. Each CDR3 is given with its conserved first and last residue. The D gene is left open where the match is weak. Only some rows state a clone size, as once, few, many or a class for expanded clones.

.,TRBD1,15,TRBV18,TRBJ2-7,CASSPPGQGAYEQYF,TGTGCCAGCTCACCACCGGGACAGGGGGCCTACGAGCAGTACTTC
.,TRBD1,18,TRBV28,TRBJ2-1,CASSSRNTGTGTSNEQFF,TGTGCCAGCAGTTCGCGGAATACCGGGACAGGGACCAGCAATGAGCAGTTCTTC
.,.,15,TRBV6-1,TRBJ1-1,CASFWAGDMNTEAFF,TGTGCCAGCTTTTGGGCAGGCGACATGAACACTGAAGCTTTCTTT
.,TRBD1,18,TRBV9,TRBJ1-4,CASSVGLRQGGRSEKLFF,TGTGCCAGCAGCGTAGGGCTGCGACAGGGGGGCCGGTCGGAAAAACTGTTTTTT
once,TRBD1,15,TRBV18,TRBJ1-5,CASSPTGAINQPQHF,TGTGCCAGCTCACCCACAGGGGCGATCAATCAGCCCCAGCATTTT
.,TRBD1,14,TRBV4-1,TRBJ2-7,CASSQDPGGYEQYF,TGCGCCAGCAGCCAAGATCCAGGGGGCTACGAGCAGTACTTC
few,.,13,TRBV19,TRBJ1-4,CATREDTGEKLFF,TGTGCCACACGAGAGGACACAGGCGAAAAACTGTTTTTT
.,TRBD2,16,TRBV7-6,TRBJ2-1,CASSFERGRPYNEQFF,TGTGCCAGCAGCTTCGAGCGGGGGAGGCCCTACAATGAGCAGTTCTTC
few,TRBD1,13,TRBV19,TRBJ1-2,CASTIGQGYGYTF,TGTGCCAGTACAATTGGACAGGGATACGGCTACACCTTC
once,TRBD1,18,TRBV10-1,TRBJ2-1,CASSESIPRDRLYNEQFF,TGCGCCAGCAGTGAGTCGATTCCGAGGGACAGACTTTACAATGAGCAGTTCTTC
.,.,14,TRBV30,TRBJ1-2,CAWSVQTGGGGYTF,TGTGCCTGGAGTGTACAAACAGGTGGCGGAGGCTACACCTTC
few,.,17,TRBV19,TRBJ1-1,CASSIGTGKVSLSEAFF,TGTGCCAGTAGTATAGGCACAGGGAAGGTATCCCTCAGTGAAGCTTTCTTT
.,.,15,TRBV28,TRBJ1-2,CASSLLSRDGYGYTF,TGTGCCAGCAGTTTATTGTCCAGGGATGGCTATGGCTACACCTTC
.,TRBD1,14,TRBV2,TRBJ2-5,CASSGQVRGETQYF,TGTGCCAGCAGCGGACAGGTCCGGGGAGAGACCCAGTACTTC
.,.,13,TRBV9,TRBJ1-2,CASSVDENYGYTF,TGTGCCAGCAGCGTAGATGAGAACTATGGCTACACCTTC
.,.,15,TRBV27,TRBJ2-3,CASSSSTRSTDTQYF,TGTGCCAGCAGTTCCTCCACTAGGAGCACAGATACGCAGTATTTT
.,TRBD1,16,TRBV11-2,TRBJ2-7,CASSLGPGQGQHEQYF,TGTGCCAGCAGCTTAGGACCGGGACAGGGGCAACACGAGCAGTACTTC
few,.,12,TRBV11-3,TRBJ1-6,CASSLGSGPLHF,TGTGCCAGCAGCTTAGGTTCGGGTCCCCTCCACTTT
few,.,14,TRBV7-2,TRBJ2-2,CASSLDTMAGELFF,TGTGCCAGCAGCTTAGACACGATGGCCGGGGAGCTGTTTTTT
.,TRBD2,17,TRBV11-1,TRBJ2-7,CASSLAGTSGPSYEQYF,TGTGCCAGCAGCTTAGCGGGGACTAGCGGGCCTTCCTACGAGCAGTACTTC
.,TRBD1,15,TRBV28,TRBJ1-1,CASSRQGGMNTEAFF,TGTGCCAGCAGTCGACAGGGGGGAATGAACACTGAAGCTTTCTTT
.,.,15,TRBV9,TRBJ2-3,CASSVVGEDTDTQYF,TGTGCCAGCAGCGTAGTAGGGGAGGATACAGATACGCAGTATTTT
.,.,13,TRBV7-2,TRBJ1-1,CASSTSRGGRAFF,TGTGCCAGCAGCACCTCAAGGGGGGGACGAGCTTTCTTT
.,TRBD1,14,TRBV28,TRBJ1-2,CASSTRDRGFGYTF,TGTGCCAGCAGTACCCGCGACAGGGGATTTGGCTACACCTTC
.,TRBD1,15,TRBV28,TRBJ1-1,CASSKDRGRNTEAFF,TGTGCCAGCAGTAAGGACAGGGGGAGGAACACTGAAGCTTTCTTT
.,.,15,TRBV7-8,TRBJ2-1,CASSLGGDTYNEQFF,TGTGCCAGCAGCTTAGGGGGGGATACGTACAATGAGCAGTTCTTC
.,TRBD2,15,TRBV4-3,TRBJ2-7,CASSQLAGDSYEQYF,TGCGCCAGCAGCCAGCTAGCGGGGGACTCCTACGAGCAGTACTTC
few,.,13,TRBV30,TRBJ1-5,CAWSPGDDQPQHF,TGTGCCTGGAGTCCGGGGGATGATCAGCCCCAGCATTTT
once,.,15,TRBV9,TRBJ1-1,CASSSREGMNTEAFF,TGTGCCAGCAGCTCACGGGAAGGAATGAACACTGAAGCTTTCTTT
.,.,18,TRBV18,TRBJ2-7,CASSPGNHRVISSYEQYF,TGTGCCAGCTCACCCGGAAACCACAGGGTTATCTCTTCCTACGAGCAGTACTTC
.,TRBD2,16,TRBV5-1,TRBJ2-3,CASSLRAGGRSDTQYF,TGCGCCAGCAGCTTGCGAGCGGGGGGGCGGTCAGATACGCAGTATTTT
.,TRBD2,16,TRBV4-1,TRBJ2-5,CASSQLLAGESETQYF,TGCGCCAGCAGCCAACTCTTAGCGGGGGAGTCGGAGACCCAGTACTTC
once,.,12,TRBV19,TRBJ1-1,CASSIGRGEAFF,TGTGCCAGTAGTATTGGGAGGGGAGAAGCTTTCTTT
few,.,12,TRBV30,TRBJ1-1,CACPGGRGEAFF,TGTGCCTGCCCGGGAGGGCGGGGTGAAGCTTTCTTT
once,TRBD1,15,TRBV5-4,TRBJ1-2,CASSPYLGTDYGYTF,TGTGCCAGCAGCCCGTACTTAGGGACAGATTATGGCTACACCTTC
.,TRBD1,14,TRBV9,TRBJ1-1,CASSPGQGYTEAFF,TGTGCCAGCAGCCCCGGACAGGGATACACTGAAGCTTTCTTT
.,TRBD1,15,TRBV6-5,TRBJ2-1,CASSPGQGDLIGQFF,TGTGCCAGCAGTCCGGGACAGGGTGACCTAATTGGGCAGTTCTTC
once,.,13,TRBV18,TRBJ1-2,CASSPDRIYGYTF,TGTGCCAGCTCACCAGACAGAATCTATGGCTACACCTTC
once,TRBD1,15,TRBV5-1,TRBJ1-5,CASSPGQRGNQPQHF,TGCGCCAGCAGCCCGGGACAGAGGGGCAATCAGCCCCAGCATTTT
once,.,14,TRBV9,TRBJ2-7,CASSSGGGGYEQYF,TGTGCCAGCAGCTCGGGGGGAGGGGGCTACGAGCAGTACTTC
.,TRBD2,15,TRBV5-4,TRBJ2-2,CASSFLAGGTGELFF,TGTGCCAGCAGCTTTCTAGCGGGGGGCACCGGGGAGCTGTTTTTT